One and the same sample provided the 22 T cell receptor beta chains below, sequenced in a study of cytomegalovirus exposure and HLA in healthy donors. Measured with immunoSEQ multiplex PCR; TCRdb has only the in-frame clones, and not every one. The data show some 200,000 clones, around nine tenths seen once. The specimen was PBMCs. These receptors all stem from a woman aged 18-29 years in good health and CMV-seronegative.

The chain couples TRBV5-1 to TRBJ2-7; a possible D gene is TRBD1 (5 bases). The CDR3 is 14 amino acids. Looked up from germline, CDR1 is SGHRS and CDR2 is YFSETQ. Trimming took off 3 bases at V and 4 bases at J, with 14 bases between the two ends. DNA of the CDR3: TGCGCCAGCAGCTGGACCTCTAGGGGATACGAGCAGTACTTC. Amino acids: CASSWTSRGYEQYF.

The chain has TRBV27 and TRBJ1-5, with D perhaps matching TRBD1 (5 bases). Trimming stripped 10 bases from V and 7 bases from J, with 20 bases between. This CDR3 region has 14 residues. Germline V CDR1 and CDR2: MNHEY, SMNVEV (reference sequence). CDR3 sequence: CATGLLGGGQPQHF. The CDR3 coding sequence is TGTGCCACCGGGTTATTGGGGGGAGGGCAGCCCCAGCATTTT.

The chain has TRBV27 and TRBJ2-7, with a weak D call TRBD2 (5 bases). The CDR3 totals 12 residues. Trimming left V 5 bases short and J 3 bases short, with 8 bases between. Germline V gives CDR1 MNHEY, CDR2 SMNVEV (reference sequence). The CDR3 DNA reads as TGTGCCAGCAGTCAAGGACTCTACGAGCAGTACTTC. It is translated as CASSQGLYEQYF.

This chain uses TRBV4-1 with TRBJ1-5; possibly TRBD1 for D (5 bases). The CDR3 contains 14 residues. Per germline, CDR1 MGHRA and CDR2 YSYEKL. Trimming removed 3 bases at V and 2 bases at J, with 8 bases between. As DNA, the CDR3 is TGCGCCAGCAGCCACGGGGGGGGCAATCAGCCCCAGCATTTT. It specifies CASSHGGGNQPQHF.

The chain uses TRBV30 and TRBJ2-1; D possibly corresponds to TRBD1 (6 bases). The CDR3 length is 11 residues. The ends were cut back, 3 bases at V and 15 bases at J, with 15 bases in the middle. From germline, CDR1 is GTSNPN and CDR2 SVGIG (reference sequence). The CDR3 reads CAWRIGGLGFF. The DNA for the CDR3 is TGTGCCTGGAGAATTGGGGGCTTGGGGTTCTTC. Variable domain in full (rest from reference TRBV30 and TRBJ2-1): SQTIHQWPATLVQPVGSPLSLECTVEGTSNPNLYWYRQAAGRGLQLLFYSVGIGQISSEVPQNLSASRPQDRQFILSSKKLLLSDSGFYLCAWRIGGLGFFGPGTRLTVL.

The gene calls are TRBV6-6 and TRBJ1-2, with 7 bases aligning to TRBD1. CDR3 length equals 13 residues. With V trimmed by 4 bases and J by 6 bases, 5 bases remained unmatched. Germline lookup yields CDR1 MNHNY and CDR2 SVGAGI (reference sequence). CDR3: CASSSRTGHGYTF. CDR3 nucleotide sequence: TGTGCCAGCAGTTCCCGGACAGGCCATGGCTACACCTTC.

The J gene is TRBJ1-2, the V gene TRBV4-1; TRBD1 agrees at 8 bases. The V gene's germline CDR1 is MGHRA and CDR2 YSYEKL. The CDR3 spans 14 residues. Trimming at V came to 3 bases and at J to 8 bases, leaving 8 bases not matched to a gene. The DNA of the CDR3 is TGCGCCAGCAGCCAGGGATACAGGGGGTCCGGCTACACCTTC. The encoded protein is CASSQGYRGSGYTF.

This rearrangement joins TRBV28 to TRBJ1-4, with TRBD1 as a possible D gene (6 bases). This CDR3 region has 15 residues. CDR1 and CDR2 from the germline V gene are MDHEN and SYDVKM. V dropped 2 bases and J dropped 4 bases, with 11 bases sitting between them. The CDR3 reads CASSLADRINEKLFF. In DNA, the CDR3 is TGTGCCAGCAGTTTAGCAGACAGGATTAATGAAAAACTGTTTTTT. The full variable domain, in which reference TRBV28 and TRBJ1-4 provide the parts outside the CDR3, is DVKVTQSSRYLVKRTGEKVFLECVQDMDHENMFWYRQDPGLGLRLIYFSYDVKMKEKGDIPEGYSVSREKKERFSLILESASTNQTSMYLCASSLADRINEKLFFGSGTQLSVL.

The gene calls are TRBV30 and TRBJ2-7, with 7 positions matching TRBD1. In germline, CDR1 is GTSNPN, CDR2 SVGIG (reference sequence). The CDR3 is made up of 16 amino acids. Trimming removed 2 bases from V and 0 bases from J; junction bases left unmatched: 10. CDR3 loop: CAWSPWTGFSSYEQYF. The CDR3 DNA is TGTGCCTGGAGTCCATGGACAGGCTTTAGCTCCTACGAGCAGTACTTC.

CDR3: CASSLDGTSYGYTF. In DNA form, the CDR3 reads TGTGCCAGCAGCTTGGATGGTACATCCTATGGCTACACCTTC. V gene TRBV5-6 combines with J gene TRBJ1-2; D is unclear. The V gene's germline CDR1 is SGHDT and CDR2 YYEEEE. The germline V and J ends were trimmed by 0 bases and 4 bases, with 10 bases remaining between them. This CDR3 has 14 residues.

This clone occurred a few times. This chain joins TRBV6-5 and TRBJ1-2; possible D gene TRBD1, 5 bases. CDR3 length equals 11 residues. Looked up from germline, CDR1 is MNHEY and CDR2 is SVGAGI. Trimming took off 8 bases at V and 8 bases at J, with 12 bases between the two ends. The CDR3 nucleotides are TGTGCCAGCGGGCAGGGTCGGGGCTACACCTTC. It is translated as CASGQGRGYTF.

The genes are TRBV19 and TRBJ1-2; 7 nucleotides agree with TRBD1. J lost 0 bases, V lost 3 bases, and 4 bases had no gene match. In germline, CDR1 is LNHDA, CDR2 SQIVND (reference sequence). The CDR3 sequence is 15 residues long. CDR3 amino acids: CASSIGTASNYGYTF. CDR3 nucleotides: TGTGCCAGTAGTATCGGGACAGCTTCTAACTATGGCTACACCTTC.

The chain combines TRBV4-1 with TRBJ1-1, with unresolved D. The CDR3 sequence is 14 residues long. Germline V lookup: CDR1 MGHRA, CDR2 YSYEKL. V was trimmed by 1 base and J by 4 bases, leaving 10 bases between them. CDR3 protein: CASSQGPEGTEAFF. The CDR3 DNA follows: TGCGCCAGCAGCCAAGGCCCGGAGGGCACTGAAGCTTTCTTT.

This clone has only one observation. V and J are TRBV28 and TRBJ1-5; D is unresolved. The length of the CDR3 is 14 residues. The germline V gene encodes CDR1 MDHEN and CDR2 SYDVKM. With 6 bases removed from V and 7 bases from J, the gap between germline ends came to 16 bases. CDR3 coding DNA: TGTGCCAGCAGACGGAGGATATCGGGGCAGCCCCAGCATTTT. As protein: CASRRRISGQPQHF.

The CDR3 region is CAWSSPGQGIGNTIYF. CDR3 nucleotide sequence: TGTGCCTGGAGTTCTCCTGGACAGGGAATTGGAAACACCATATATTTT. The chain uses TRBV30 and TRBJ1-3, with 8 bases identical to TRBD1. CDR1 GTSNPN and CDR2 SVGIG come from the germline V gene (reference sequence). The junction had 9 bases not matched to a gene; V was cut back by 2 bases and J by 3 bases. The CDR3 runs to 16 residues.

In its sample, this clone was seen once. The CDR3 loop is CASTLVGLSEFGGETQYF. DNA for the CDR3: TGCGCCAGCACCCTCGTGGGACTATCCGAATTCGGAGGGGAGACCCAGTACTTC. V gene TRBV10-1 combines with J gene TRBJ2-5; 7 nucleotides match TRBD2. The V segment lost 7 bases and the J segment 5 bases; nucleotides outside the gene matches: 22. The germline CDR1 and CDR2 sequences are WNHNN and SYGVQD (reference sequence). The CDR3 extends over 18 amino acids.

This rearrangement joins TRBV6-5 to TRBJ1-1, with no clear D. Germline V gene lookup returns CDR1 MNHEY and CDR2 SVGAGI. Trimming stripped 2 bases from V and 1 base from J, with 8 bases between. This CDR3 has 14 residues. The CDR3, as DNA: TGTGCCAGCAGTTACCAAGCCCCGAACACTGAAGCTTTCTTT. It codes for CASSYQAPNTEAFF.

The V call is TRBV30, the J call TRBJ1-5, with TRBD1 matching over 8 bases. Germline trimming cut 2 bases from V and 4 bases from J; bases unmatched to any gene: 16. Germline CDR1 GTSNPN, CDR2 SVGIG (reference sequence). The CDR3 sequence is 18 residues long. The CDR3 loop is CAWSSLNFGTGGNQPQHF. The CDR3 DNA is TGTGCCTGGAGTAGTTTAAATTTTGGGACAGGAGGAAATCAGCCCCAGCATTTT.

This clone was seen more than once but under ten times. V and J are TRBV6-5 and TRBJ1-5; weak D call: TRBD1 (6 bases). V was cut by 9 bases and J by 0 bases, with 12 bases left in between. The CDR3 is 14 amino acids. Per germline, CDR1 MNHEY and CDR2 SVGAGI. The CDR3, as DNA: TGTGCCAGTGCGGACAGTTATAGCAATCAGCCCCAGCATTTT. This codes for CASADSYSNQPQHF.

The chain recombines TRBV5-4 with TRBJ2-7, with 7 bases matching TRBD2. This CDR3 contains 14 residues. J was trimmed by 5 bases and V by 3 bases; bases with no gene match: 8. The germline V gene encodes CDR1 SGHNT and CDR2 YYREEE (reference sequence). The DNA for the CDR3 is TGTGCCAGCAGCTCTGGACTAGTCAAAGACGAGCAGTACTTC. As protein: CASSSGLVKDEQYF. Drawing the rest from reference TRBV5-4 and TRBJ2-7, the complete variable domain is ETGVTQSPTHLIKTRGQQVTLRCSSQSGHNTVSWYQQALGQGPQFIFQYYREEENGRGNFPPRFSGLQFPNYSSELNVNALELDDSALYLCASSSGLVKDEQYFGPGTRLTVT.

CDR3 in amino acids: CASSPPGLGNEQFF. DNA for the CDR3: TGTGCCAGTAGTCCTCCGGGACTAGGCAATGAGCAGTTCTTC. The genes are TRBV19 and TRBJ2-1; TRBD2 matches at 8 bases. CDR1 LNHDA and CDR2 SQIVND come from the germline V gene (reference sequence). Losses at the gene ends were 5 bases for V and 6 bases for J; bases not matched to a gene: 6. This CDR3 is built from 14 residues.

The chain carries TRBV27 and TRBJ2-5; maybe TRBD1 (6 bases). V was cut by 1 base and J by 2 bases, with 14 bases left in between. Germline V CDR1 and CDR2: MNHEY, SMNVEV (reference sequence). The CDR3 has 16 residues. The DNA of the CDR3 is TGTGCCAGCAGTTTATTGCTACCGACAGGACAAGAGACCCAGTACTTC. Translated: CASSLLLPTGQETQYF.